This TCR beta chain was captured in a study of low-dose radiotherapy and immunotherapy resistance in tumors. Alpha- and beta-chain coverage of first-strand cDNA came from TRAV- and TRBV-specific primers. TCRs were amplified for roughly 22 PCR cycles with a constant-region primer and V-primer adapter. MiXCR, applied by TCRdb to the reads, yields one record per CDR3 protein. This sample has some 100,000 distinct CDR3 sequences, with around 21% found just once. This clonotype was counted a few times. Described time point: after trial treatment. The treatment: LDRT plus nivolumab, ipilimumab, low-dose cyclophosphamide and aspirin (RACIN trial). Trimming removed 2 bases from V and 4 bases from J, with 10 bases in between. There are 13 residues in the CDR3. CDR1 is SQVTM and CDR2 is ANQGSEA in the germline V gene.

This sequence joins TRBV29-1 and TRBJ2-3, with D maybe TRBD2 (6 bases). The sequence came from a male donor with prostate cancer. The specimen was PBMCs, collected after low-dose radiotherapy plus immunotherapy. The CDR3 region has the DNA TGCAGCGTTGAATGGACTACCCCAGATACGCAGTATTTT. Residues: CSVEWTTPDTQYF.